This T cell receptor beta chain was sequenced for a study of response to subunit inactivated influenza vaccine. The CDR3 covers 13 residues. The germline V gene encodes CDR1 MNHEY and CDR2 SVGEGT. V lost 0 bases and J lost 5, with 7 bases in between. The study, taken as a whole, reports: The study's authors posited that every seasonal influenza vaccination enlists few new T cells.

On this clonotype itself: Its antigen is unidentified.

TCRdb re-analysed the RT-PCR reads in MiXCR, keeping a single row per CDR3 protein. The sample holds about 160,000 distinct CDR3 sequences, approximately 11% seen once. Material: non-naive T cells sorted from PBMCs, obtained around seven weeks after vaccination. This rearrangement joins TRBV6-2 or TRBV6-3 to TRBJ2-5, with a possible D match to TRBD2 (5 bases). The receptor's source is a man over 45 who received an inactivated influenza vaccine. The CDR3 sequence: CASSYSWEETQYF. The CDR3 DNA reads TGTGCCAGCAGTTACTCGTGGGAGGAGACCCAGTACTTC.